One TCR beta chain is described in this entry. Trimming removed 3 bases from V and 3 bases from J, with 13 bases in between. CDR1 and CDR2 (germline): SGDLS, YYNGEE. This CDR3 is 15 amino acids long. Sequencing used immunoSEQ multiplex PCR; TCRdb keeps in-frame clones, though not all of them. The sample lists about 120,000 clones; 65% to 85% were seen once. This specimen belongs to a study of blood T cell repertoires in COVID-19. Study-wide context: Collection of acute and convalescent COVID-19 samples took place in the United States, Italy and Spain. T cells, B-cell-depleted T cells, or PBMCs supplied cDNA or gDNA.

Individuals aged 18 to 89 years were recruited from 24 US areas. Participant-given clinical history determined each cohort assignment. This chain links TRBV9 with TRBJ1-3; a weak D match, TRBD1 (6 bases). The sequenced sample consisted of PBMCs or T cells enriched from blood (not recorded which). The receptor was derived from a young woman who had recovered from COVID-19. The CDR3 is CASSGDIGVGNTIYF. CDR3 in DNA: TGTGCCAGCAGCGGGGACATAGGGGTTGGAAACACCATATATTTT.